This entry concerns a single T cell receptor (beta chain). There is no known antigen for this receptor. No per-base quality is available; no much larger clone lies one base away. TCRbeta CDR3 regions were amplified from genomic DNA by means of the immunoSEQ Assay, a bias-controlled multiplex PCR. As for the original processing: Within the assay, amplification of reference gene primers was used to estimate how many nucleated cells each sample contained. To quantify the absolute abundance of each unique TCRbeta CDR3 rearrangement, sequence reads were collapsed and filtered. For each sample, productive Simpson clonality was calculated as the square root of Simpson's diversity index over productive rearrangements. Not all clones reach the TCRdb copy of this immuneACCESS table, which keeps in-frame sequences only. Checked studies attribute under half of the gap to unresolved V genes and leave the rest unexplained. The V and J calls and clone size come from that table; D and trimming were worked out from the DNA. The sample profile shows tens of thousands of clones; approximately 83% of them were found once. 15% to 20% of the sample rests with the top ten.

CDR1 and CDR2, per the germline V gene, are SGHVS and FNYEAQ. The CDR3, from cysteine to phenylalanine, totals 13 residues. The DNA shown is the 39-base CDR3, in frame from base 1. V is cut by 3 bases and J by 6 bases, and the space between the germline ends is 9 bases. This entry is derived from a study of blood T cell repertoires in COVID-19 (dated by TCRdb to between 2020 and 2021). With regard to the full study: The collaborator samples originated in the United States, Italy and Spain and spanned the acute and convalescent phases of COVID-19. The material from the prospective study consisted of cDNA or gDNA derived from T cells, B-cell-depleted T cells, or PBMCs. Subjects who had been exposed to COVID-19, were actively infected with it, or had recovered from it provided the deeply sampled blood TCRbeta repertoires that made up the dataset. The repertoires were released in a freely available public database meant as a resource for research on the immune response to SARS-CoV-2. Samples were obtained from the ongoing ImmuneRACE study (first 160 participants) and from 1,254 subjects provided by 6 global collaborators. Nearly every sample came with metadata listing a de-identified subject ID, COVID-19 status, age in years and sex. Where available, HLA class I and class II types were taken from metadata supplied by the sample provider and were not determined by assay-based typing. Summary of the overall study and its limitations: How much clinical and demographic metadata was included differed by source and by participant, and the metadata was provided uncurated.

One collaborating source in Seattle enrolled patients while the patients were actively infected and followed the patients over time throughout the course of disease. Whole blood was collected in K2EDTA tubes by collaborating institutions according to the institutions' own protocols. For TCRbeta analysis, collaborators shipped samples as frozen whole blood, isolated PBMCs, or DNA extracted from either of those sample types. The sequenced sample consisted of peripheral blood. The chain employs TRBV7-6 and TRBJ2-1; a tentative D call is TRBD2 (6 bases match). This sequence originates from a man aged 35 to 55 with COVID-19, enrolled during active disease. The DNA reads as follows: TGTGCCAGCAGCTTTGGGACTCCCAATGAGCAGTTCTTC. This codes for CASSFGTPNEQFF.